This T cell receptor (beta chain) is drawn from a study of cytomegalovirus exposure and HLA in healthy donors. The PCR contained 60 Vbeta and 13 Jbeta primers. Using immunoSEQ multiplex PCR, the repertoire was profiled, and TCRdb retains in-frame clones only, with some absent. The specimen's table records around 160,000 clones. The CDR3 consists of 14 residues. The V end was cut by 2 bases, the J end by 7 bases, with 14 bases between. Per germline, CDR1 MNHEY and CDR2 SMNVEV (reference sequence). This TCR was sampled from a woman aged 50 to 60 in good health and CMV-seronegative. Material: PBMCs. The V gene is TRBV27, the J gene TRBJ1-2, with D possibly TRBD1 on 5 matching bases. As DNA, the CDR3 is TGTGCCAGCAGTTTAGGGGGGTTGTTGGGTGGCTACACCTTC. It yields the protein CASSLGGLLGGYTF.